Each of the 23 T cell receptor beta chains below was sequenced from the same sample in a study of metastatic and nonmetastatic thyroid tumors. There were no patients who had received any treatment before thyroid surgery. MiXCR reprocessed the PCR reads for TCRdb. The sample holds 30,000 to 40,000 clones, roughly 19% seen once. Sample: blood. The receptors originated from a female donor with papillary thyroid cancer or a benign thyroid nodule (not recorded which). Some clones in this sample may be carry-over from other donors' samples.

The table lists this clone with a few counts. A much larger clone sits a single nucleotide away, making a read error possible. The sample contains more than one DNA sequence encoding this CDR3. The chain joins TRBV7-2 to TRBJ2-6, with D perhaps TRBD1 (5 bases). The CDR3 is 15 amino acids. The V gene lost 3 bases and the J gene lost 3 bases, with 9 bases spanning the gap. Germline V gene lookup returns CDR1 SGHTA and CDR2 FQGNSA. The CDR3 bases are TGTGCCAGCAGCTTCCAGGGTGTTGGGGCCAACGTCCTGACTTTC. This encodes CASSFQGVGANVLTF. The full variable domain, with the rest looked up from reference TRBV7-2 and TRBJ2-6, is GAGVSQSPSNKVTEKGKDVELRCDPISGHTALYWYRQSLGQGLEFLIYFQGNSAPDKSGLPSDRFSAERTGGSVSTLTIQRTQQEDSAVYLCASSFQGVGANVLTFGAGSRLTVL.

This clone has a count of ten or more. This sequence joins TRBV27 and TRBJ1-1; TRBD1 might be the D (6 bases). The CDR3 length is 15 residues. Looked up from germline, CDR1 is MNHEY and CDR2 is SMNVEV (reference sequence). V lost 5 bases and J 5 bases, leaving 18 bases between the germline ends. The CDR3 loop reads CASSKGARGYTEAFF. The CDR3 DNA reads TGTGCCAGCAGTAAAGGGGCCAGGGGCTATACTGAAGCTTTCTTT.

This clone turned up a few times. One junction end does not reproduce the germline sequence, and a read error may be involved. CDR3 nucleotides: TGTGTCAGCAGTGACGGTACCAGGGACAATGAGCAGTTCTTC. Protein: CVSSDGTRDNEQFF. The rearrangement links TRBV6-1 to TRBJ2-1; D is perhaps TRBD1 (5 bases). Germline-derived CDR1 and CDR2 are MNHNS and SASEGT. The CDR3 is 14 residues long.

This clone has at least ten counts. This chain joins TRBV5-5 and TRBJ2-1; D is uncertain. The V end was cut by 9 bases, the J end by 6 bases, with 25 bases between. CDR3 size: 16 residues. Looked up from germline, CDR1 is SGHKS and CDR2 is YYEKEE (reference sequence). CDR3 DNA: TGTGCCACCTCATTGGAAGCCGAAGCGTATGTCAATGAGCAGTTCTTC. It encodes CATSLEAEAYVNEQFF.

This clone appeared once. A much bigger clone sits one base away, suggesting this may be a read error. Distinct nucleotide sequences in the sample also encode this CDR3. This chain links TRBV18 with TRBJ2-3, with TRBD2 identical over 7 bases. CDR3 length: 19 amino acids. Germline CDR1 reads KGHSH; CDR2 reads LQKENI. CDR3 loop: CASSPVAGVTVISTDTQYF. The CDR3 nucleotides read TGTGCCAGCTCACCAGTGGCGGGGGTGACCGTTATTTCCACAGATACACAGTATTTT.

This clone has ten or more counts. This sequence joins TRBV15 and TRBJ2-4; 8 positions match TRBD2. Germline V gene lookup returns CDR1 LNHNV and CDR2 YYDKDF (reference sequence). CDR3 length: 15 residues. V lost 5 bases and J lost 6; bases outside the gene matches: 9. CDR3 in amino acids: CATSPLGLAVNIQYF. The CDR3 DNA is TGTGCCACCAGCCCGCTTGGACTAGCCGTAAACATTCAGTACTTC.

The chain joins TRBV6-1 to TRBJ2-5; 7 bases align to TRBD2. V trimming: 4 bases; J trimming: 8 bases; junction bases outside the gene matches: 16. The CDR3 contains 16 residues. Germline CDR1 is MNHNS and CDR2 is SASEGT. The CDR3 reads CASSGVYREVRETQYF. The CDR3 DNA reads TGTGCCAGCAGTGGGGTCTATCGGGAGGTCCGGGAAACCCAGTACTTC.

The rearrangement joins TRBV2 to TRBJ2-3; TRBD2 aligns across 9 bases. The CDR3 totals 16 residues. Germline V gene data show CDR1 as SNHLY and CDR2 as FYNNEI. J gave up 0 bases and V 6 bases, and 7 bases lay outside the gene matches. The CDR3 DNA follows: TGTGCCAGCAGATCCCTGACTAGCGGTAGCACAGATACGCAGTATTTT. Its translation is CASRSLTSGSTDTQYF.

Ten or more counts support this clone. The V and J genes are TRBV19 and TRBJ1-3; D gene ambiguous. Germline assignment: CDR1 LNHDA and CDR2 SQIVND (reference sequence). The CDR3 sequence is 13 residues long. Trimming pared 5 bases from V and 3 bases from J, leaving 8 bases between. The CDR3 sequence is CASSPRDGNTIYF. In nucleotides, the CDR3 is TGTGCCAGTAGTCCCCGAGATGGAAACACCATATATTTT.

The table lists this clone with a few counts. CDR3 bases: TGTGCCAGCACCAGAGCCTTTAGCGGGAGGCCCACAGATACGCAGTATTTT. Amino acid sequence: CASTRAFSGRPTDTQYF. The chain couples TRBV6-5 to TRBJ2-3; 10 bases map to TRBD2. V shed 7 bases and J 2 bases; nucleotides not matched to a gene: 12. Germline CDR1 MNHEY, CDR2 SVGAGI. The CDR3 covers 17 residues.

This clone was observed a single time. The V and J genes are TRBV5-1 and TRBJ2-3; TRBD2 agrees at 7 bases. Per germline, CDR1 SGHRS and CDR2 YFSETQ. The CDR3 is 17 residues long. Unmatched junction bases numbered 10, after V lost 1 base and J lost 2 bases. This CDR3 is CASSLSTSGRSTDTQYF. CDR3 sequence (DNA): TGCGCCAGCAGCTTGTCGACGTCCGGGAGGTCCACAGATACGCAGTATTTT.

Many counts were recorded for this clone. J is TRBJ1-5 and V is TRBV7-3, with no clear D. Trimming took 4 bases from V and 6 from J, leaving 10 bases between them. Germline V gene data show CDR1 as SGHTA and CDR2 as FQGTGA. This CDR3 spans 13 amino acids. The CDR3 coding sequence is TGTGCCAGCAGCTCCGACCATGGTCAGCCCCAGCATTTT. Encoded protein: CASSSDHGQPQHF.

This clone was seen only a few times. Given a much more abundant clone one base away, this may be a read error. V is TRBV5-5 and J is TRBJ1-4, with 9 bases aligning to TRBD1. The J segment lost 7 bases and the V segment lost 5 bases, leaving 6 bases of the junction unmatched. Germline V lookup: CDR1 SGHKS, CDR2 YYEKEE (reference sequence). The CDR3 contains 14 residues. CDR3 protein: CASSSQGACEKLFF. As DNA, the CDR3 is TGTGCCAGCAGTTCACAGGGGGCATGTGAAAAACTGTTTTTT.

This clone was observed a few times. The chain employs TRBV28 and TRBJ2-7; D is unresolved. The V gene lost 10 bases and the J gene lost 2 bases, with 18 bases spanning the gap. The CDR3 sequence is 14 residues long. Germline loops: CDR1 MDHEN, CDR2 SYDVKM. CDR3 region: CAIELRDNPYEQYF. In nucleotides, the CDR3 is TGTGCCATCGAGCTCCGTGACAACCCCTACGAGCAGTACTTC.

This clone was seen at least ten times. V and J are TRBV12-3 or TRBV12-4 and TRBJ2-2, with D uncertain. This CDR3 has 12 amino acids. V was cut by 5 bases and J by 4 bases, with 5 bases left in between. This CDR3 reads CASSPPTGELFF. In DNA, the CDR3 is TGTGCCAGCAGTCCGCCCACCGGGGAGCTGTTTTTT.

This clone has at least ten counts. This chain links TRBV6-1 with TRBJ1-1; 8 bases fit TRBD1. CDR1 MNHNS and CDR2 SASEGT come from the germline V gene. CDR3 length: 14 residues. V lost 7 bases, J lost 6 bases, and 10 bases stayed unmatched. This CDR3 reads CASIITRGQAEAFF. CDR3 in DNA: TGTGCCAGCATCATCACCAGGGGGCAGGCTGAAGCTTTCTTT.

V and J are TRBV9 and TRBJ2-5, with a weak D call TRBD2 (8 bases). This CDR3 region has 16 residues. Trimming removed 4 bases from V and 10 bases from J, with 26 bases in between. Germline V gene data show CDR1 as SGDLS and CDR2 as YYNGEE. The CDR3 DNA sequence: TGTGCCAGCAGCCCCCTCCTTACTAGCGGCAGGGGGGACCAGTACTTC. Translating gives CASSPLLTSGRGDQYF.

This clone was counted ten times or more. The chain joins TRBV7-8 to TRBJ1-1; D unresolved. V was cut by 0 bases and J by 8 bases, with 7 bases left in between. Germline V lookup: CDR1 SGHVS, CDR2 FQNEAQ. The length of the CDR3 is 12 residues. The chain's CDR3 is CASSLASTEAFF. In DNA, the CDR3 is TGTGCCAGCAGCTTAGCATCTACGGAAGCTTTCTTT.

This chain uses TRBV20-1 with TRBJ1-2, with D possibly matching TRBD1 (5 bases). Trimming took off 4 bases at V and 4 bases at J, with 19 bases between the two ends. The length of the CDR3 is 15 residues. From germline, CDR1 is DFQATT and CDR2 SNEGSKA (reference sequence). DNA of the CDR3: TGCAGTGCTATTCGTCCCGACAGCTCCAGCTATGGCTACACCTTC. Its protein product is CSAIRPDSSSYGYTF.

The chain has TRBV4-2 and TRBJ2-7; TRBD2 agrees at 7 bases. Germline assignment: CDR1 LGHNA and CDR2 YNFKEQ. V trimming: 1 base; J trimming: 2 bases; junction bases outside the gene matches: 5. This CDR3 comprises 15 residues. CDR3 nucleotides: TGTGCCAGCAGCCAAGTGTTGGGAGGGACCTACGAGCAGTACTTC. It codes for CASSQVLGGTYEQYF.

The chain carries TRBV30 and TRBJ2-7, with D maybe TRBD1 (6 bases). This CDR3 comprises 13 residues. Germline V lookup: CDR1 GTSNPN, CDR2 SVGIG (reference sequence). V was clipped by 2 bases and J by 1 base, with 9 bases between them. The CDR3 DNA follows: TGTGCCTGGAGTTTCAGGGGTTCCTACGAGCAGTACTTC. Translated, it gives CAWSFRGSYEQYF.

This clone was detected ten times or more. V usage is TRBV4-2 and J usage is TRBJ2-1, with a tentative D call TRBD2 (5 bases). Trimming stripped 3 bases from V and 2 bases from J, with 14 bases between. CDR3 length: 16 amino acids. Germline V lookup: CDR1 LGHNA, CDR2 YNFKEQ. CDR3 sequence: CASSHQRAQTYNEQFF. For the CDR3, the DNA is TGTGCCAGCAGCCATCAGAGGGCACAAACCTACAATGAGCAGTTCTTC.

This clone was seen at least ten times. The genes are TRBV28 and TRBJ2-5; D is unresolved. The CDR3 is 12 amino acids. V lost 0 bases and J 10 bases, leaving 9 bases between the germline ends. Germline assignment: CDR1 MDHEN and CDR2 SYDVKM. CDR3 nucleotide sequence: TGTGCCAGCAGTTTATGGGCGCATTACCAGTACTTC. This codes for CASSLWAHYQYF.